Shown below are 27 T cell receptor beta chains from a single sample sequenced in a study of CD8 T cells in Susac syndrome. RNA in amounts of about 0.45 to 1 ug was reverse transcribed with random hexamers. TCRdb reprocessed the immunoSEQ multiplex PCR reads via MiXCR and lists one record per CDR3 protein. The sample includes around 280,000 distinct CDR3 sequences, 92% of them seen just once. Material: CD4+ T cells from PBMCs. These receptors were taken from a human donor with multiple sclerosis.

CDR3 sequence reads: CASSLAKGQGGWETQYF. In nucleotides, the CDR3 is TGTGCCAGCAGCTTAGCGAAGGGACAGGGAGGTTGGGAGACCCAGTACTTC. This chain joins TRBV7-2 and TRBJ2-5; the match to TRBD1 covers 9 bases. Germline trimming cut 0 bases from V and 5 bases from J; bases unmatched to any gene: 10. Germline V gene lookup returns CDR1 SGHTA and CDR2 FQGNSA. The length of the CDR3 is 17 residues.

This chain uses TRBV19 with TRBJ2-3, with D possibly being TRBD2 (5 bases). V lost 3 bases and J 8 bases, leaving 9 bases between the germline ends. Germline CDR1 reads LNHDA; CDR2 reads SQIVND (reference sequence). CDR3 length: 12 amino acids. The CDR3, as DNA: TGTGCCAGTAGTATGGACTCCTCTACGCAGTATTTT. Its translation is CASSMDSSTQYF.

V and J are TRBV5-6 and TRBJ2-7, with 12 bases identical to TRBD1. Germline CDR1 and CDR2: SGHDT and YYEEEE. The V segment lost 1 base and the J segment 5 bases; nucleotides outside the gene matches: 1. The CDR3 is made up of 14 amino acids. Written as DNA, the CDR3 is TGTGCCAGCAGCTTGTGGGACAGGGGGCACGAGCAGTACTTC. Translating it yields CASSLWDRGHEQYF.

The CDR3 spells CASSLNGGKITDTQYF. The CDR3 DNA follows: TGTGCCAGCAGCTTAAACGGGGGGAAGATCACAGATACGCAGTATTTT. The gene calls are TRBV7-3 and TRBJ2-3; 7 bases fit TRBD2. Germline trimming cut 1 base from V and 2 bases from J; bases unmatched to any gene: 6. The CDR3 has 16 amino acids. Germline lookup yields CDR1 SGHTA and CDR2 FQGTGA.

The rearrangement joins TRBV7-9 to TRBJ2-4; D gene uncertain. The length of the CDR3 is 15 residues. Germline V lookup: CDR1 SEHNR, CDR2 FQNEAQ (reference sequence). V lost 3 bases to trimming and J lost 0 bases, with 9 bases between them. CDR3 in DNA: TGTGCCAGCAGCTTGGGATTACTAGCCAAAAACATTCAGTACTTC. It specifies CASSLGLLAKNIQYF.

The V call is TRBV20-1, the J call TRBJ2-5; the match to TRBD2 covers 7 bases. Germline V gives CDR1 DFQATT, CDR2 SNEGSKA (reference sequence). The CDR3 totals 15 residues. V shed 0 bases and J 5 bases; nucleotides not matched to a gene: 9. CDR3 protein: CSARDSQGGDETQYF. In DNA, the CDR3 is TGCAGTGCTAGAGATAGCCAGGGAGGGGATGAGACCCAGTACTTC.

The genes are TRBV24-1 and TRBJ2-1, with 11 bases that match TRBD1. The germline V gene has CDR1 KGHDR and CDR2 SFDVKD. The ends lost 1 base at V and 7 bases at J; junction bases unmatched: 5. This CDR3 has 16 amino acids. The CDR3 loop is CATSDLGQGAKNEQFF. CDR3 in DNA: TGTGCCACCAGTGATTTAGGACAGGGGGCTAAGAATGAGCAGTTCTTC.

This clonotype appeared a single time. The chain uses TRBV3-1 and TRBJ2-3; D ambiguous. V lost 2 bases to trimming and J lost 1 base, with 10 bases between them. CDR1 LGHDT and CDR2 YNNKEL come from the germline V gene (reference sequence). The CDR3 spans 15 residues. Here the CDR3 reads CASSQLPSGTDTQYF. The CDR3 DNA follows: TGTGCCAGCAGCCAATTGCCCTCGGGCACAGATACGCAGTATTTT.

The genes are TRBV7-9 and TRBJ1-4; no clear D. The germline CDR1 and CDR2 sequences are SEHNR and FQNEAQ (reference sequence). V gave up 6 bases and J gave up 3 bases, with 14 bases separating them. The CDR3 extends over 15 amino acids. The CDR3 region is CASSSYGDPNEKLFF. The CDR3 DNA is TGTGCCAGCAGTTCCTACGGAGACCCTAATGAAAAACTGTTTTTT.

This rearrangement joins TRBV19 to TRBJ2-3; TRBD2 aligns across 8 bases. Germline-derived CDR1 and CDR2 are LNHDA and SQIVND (reference sequence). CDR3 length: 15 amino acids. V was clipped by 4 bases and J by 2 bases; unmatched bases: 5. This chain's CDR3 is CASSTGGLVTDTQYF. In DNA form, the CDR3 reads TGTGCCAGTAGTACCGGGGGACTAGTCACAGATACGCAGTATTTT. The full variable domain, its missing parts supplied by reference TRBV19 and TRBJ2-3, is DGGITQSPKYLFRKEGQNVTLSCEQNLNHDAMYWYRQDPGQGLRLIYYSQIVNDFQKGDIAEGYSVSREKKESFPLTVTSAQKNPTAFYLCASSTGGLVTDTQYFGPGTRLTVL.

The chain uses TRBV29-1 and TRBJ2-5, with D uncertain. The CDR3 extends over 14 amino acids. Germline CDR1 reads SQVTM; CDR2 reads ANQGSEA. Trimming removed 3 bases at V and 2 bases at J, with 13 bases between. The DNA of the CDR3 is TGCAGCGTTGATTTCTCGCGTGCGCAAGAGACCCAGTACTTC. It is translated as CSVDFSRAQETQYF.

The chain couples TRBV20-1 to TRBJ2-5; 8 nucleotides match TRBD2. The germline CDR1 and CDR2 sequences are DFQATT and SNEGSKA (reference sequence). The CDR3 contains 16 residues. With V trimmed by 6 bases and J by 3 bases, 15 bases remained unmatched. DNA of the CDR3: TGCAGTGCCGACTACTGGCGGGGGGCCTCTAAAGAGACCCAGTACTTC. Protein product: CSADYWRGASKETQYF.

The CDR3 coding sequence is TGTGCCTGGACTACGGGAGCTAATCAGCCCCAGCATTTT. It is translated as CAWTTGANQPQHF. The rearrangement links TRBV30 to TRBJ1-5; D is ambiguous. The length of the CDR3 is 13 residues. The germline gives CDR1 GTSNPN, CDR2 SVGIG (reference sequence). V lost 4 bases to trimming and J lost 4 bases, with 11 bases between them. The full variable domain, completed using reference TRBV30 and TRBJ1-5, is SQTIHQWPATLVQPVGSPLSLECTVEGTSNPNLYWYRQAAGRGLQLLFYSVGIGQISSEVPQNLSASRPQDRQFILSSKKLLLSDSGFYLCAWTTGANQPQHFGDGTRLSIL.

This sequence joins TRBV7-9 and TRBJ1-1; TRBD1 matches 7 bases. The junction had 8 bases not matched to a gene; V was cut back by 5 bases and J by 2 bases. The CDR3 runs 15 residues. Germline V lookup: CDR1 SEHNR, CDR2 FQNEAQ (reference sequence). DNA of the CDR3: TGTGCCAGCAGCCTCAGGGGGGTGGATAACACTGAAGCTTTCTTT. This codes for CASSLRGVDNTEAFF.

The CDR3 bases are TGTGCCAGCAGTTCCCCCCCGGGGGGAAGCACTGAAGCTTTCTTT. Its protein product is CASSSPPGGSTEAFF. The V and J genes are TRBV27 and TRBJ1-1, with D perhaps matching TRBD1 (5 bases). Trimming took off 4 bases at V and 4 bases at J, with 16 bases between the two ends. Germline CDR1 is MNHEY and CDR2 is SMNVEV (reference sequence). CDR3 length: 15 amino acids.

A few counts support this clonotype. V is TRBV13 and J is TRBJ1-2; TRBD1 might be the D (5 bases). Trimming shortened V by 5 bases and J by 8 bases, and 15 bases separated the two germline ends. CDR3 length: 13 amino acids. In germline, CDR1 is PRHDT, CDR2 FYEKMQ (reference sequence). In DNA, the CDR3 is TGTGCCAGCAGCCTTGGGGCCCACTTGGGCTACACCTTC. Encoded protein: CASSLGAHLGYTF.

This rearrangement joins TRBV29-1 to TRBJ1-2, with D tentatively TRBD1 (6 bases). The CDR3 is made up of 15 amino acids. V was cut by 4 bases and J by 3 bases, with 18 bases left in between. CDR1 and CDR2 from the germline V gene are SQVTM and ANQGSEA. The CDR3 nucleotides are TGCAGCGTTGTATTACAGGGTCTAAGGGACTATGGCTACACCTTC. Its protein product is CSVVLQGLRDYGYTF.

The chain is built from TRBV30 and TRBJ2-7; TRBD2 matches 8 bases. Germline V gives CDR1 GTSNPN, CDR2 SVGIG (reference sequence). CDR3 length: 14 amino acids. The J segment lost 4 bases and the V segment lost 5 bases, leaving 10 bases of the junction unmatched. In DNA form, the CDR3 reads TGTGCCTGGTCACTCGGGGGGGGCGCGTACGAGCAGTACTTC. Translating it yields CAWSLGGGAYEQYF.

V gene TRBV20-1 combines with J gene TRBJ2-1; no firm D call. Trimming stripped 6 bases from V and 4 bases from J, with 13 bases between. Germline loops: CDR1 DFQATT, CDR2 SNEGSKA (reference sequence). The CDR3 spans 13 residues. The CDR3 DNA is TGCAGTGCCCTCCTTTCGTGGTACAATGAGCAGTTCTTC. Its protein is CSALLSWYNEQFF.

The V and J genes are TRBV2 and TRBJ2-2; either TRBD1 or TRBD2 may supply D (5 bases each). Germline V gives CDR1 SNHLY, CDR2 FYNNEI. Trimming removed 10 bases at V and 5 bases at J, with 17 bases between. The CDR3 has 14 residues. The CDR3 reads CATQSSGRTGELFF. The CDR3 region has the DNA TGTGCCACCCAGTCGTCAGGGAGAACCGGGGAGCTGTTTTTT. Filled out from reference TRBV2 and TRBJ2-2, the complete variable domain reads EPEVTQTPSHQVTQMGQEVILRCVPISNHLYFYWYRQILGQKVEFLVSFYNNEISEKSEIFDDQFSVERPDGSNFTLKIRSTKLEDSAMYFCATQSSGRTGELFFGEGSRLTVL.

The chain has TRBV29-1 and TRBJ2-4, with TRBD2 matching over 13 bases. This CDR3 comprises 16 residues. Germline V gene lookup returns CDR1 SQVTM and CDR2 ANQGSEA. The ends lost 7 bases at V and 8 bases at J; junction bases unmatched: 14. This CDR3 is CSAAPSGLAGLDIQYF. CDR3 nucleotide sequence: TGCAGCGCAGCCCCCTCGGGACTAGCGGGGTTAGACATTCAGTACTTC.

This chain uses TRBV29-1 with TRBJ2-5; 11 positions match TRBD2. CDR1 is SQVTM and CDR2 is ANQGSEA in the germline V gene. The V segment lost 7 bases and the J segment 4 bases; nucleotides outside the gene matches: 5. The CDR3 has 13 residues. The CDR3 sequence is CSGTLAGGETQYF. CDR3 nucleotide sequence: TGCAGCGGGACTCTAGCGGGAGGAGAGACCCAGTACTTC.

This chain connects TRBV30 to TRBJ1-1, with D possibly TRBD1 on 6 matching bases. The CDR3 has 14 residues. The germline CDR1 and CDR2 sequences are GTSNPN and SVGIG (reference sequence). V was pared by 3 bases and J by 4 bases, with 15 bases between. CDR3 sequence (DNA): TGTGCCTGGAGATATACAGGGAGGGCCACTGAAGCTTTCTTT. It yields the protein CAWRYTGRATEAFF.

The gene calls are TRBV6-5 and TRBJ2-7; TRBD1 agrees at 9 bases. Germline V CDR1 and CDR2: MNHEY, SVGAGI. This CDR3 is built from 15 residues. The J segment lost 6 bases and the V segment lost 2 bases, leaving 8 bases of the junction unmatched. The CDR3 is CASSYQGQGGSEQYF. For the CDR3, the DNA is TGTGCCAGCAGTTACCAGGGACAGGGAGGTAGCGAGCAGTACTTC.

The chain has TRBV29-1 and TRBJ1-6, with 8 bases matching TRBD1. This CDR3 is 12 amino acids long. Germline V lookup: CDR1 SQVTM, CDR2 ANQGSEA. Trimming removed 4 bases from V and 8 bases from J; junction bases left unmatched: 1. CDR3 bases: TGCAGCGTTGCACAGGGGGATTCACCCCTCCACTTT. The encoded protein is CSVAQGDSPLHF.

The chain is built from TRBV7-9 and TRBJ2-4, with D perhaps matching TRBD1 or TRBD2 (5 bases each). Germline CDR1 reads SEHNR; CDR2 reads FQNEAQ (reference sequence). V gave up 1 base and J gave up 9 bases, with 16 bases separating them. The CDR3 spans 15 residues. The CDR3 reads CASSLGRGPEGIQYF. As DNA, the CDR3 is TGTGCCAGCAGCTTAGGTCGGGGCCCCGAAGGCATTCAGTACTTC.

The chain is built from TRBV25-1 and TRBJ1-2; 8 bases align to TRBD1. The CDR3 is 13 amino acids. The V gene's germline CDR1 is MGHDK and CDR2 SYGVNS. Unmatched junction bases numbered 4, after V lost 3 bases and J lost 7 bases. The CDR3 here is CASSESGQGGYTF. CDR3 sequence (DNA): TGTGCCAGCAGTGAGTCCGGACAGGGTGGCTACACCTTC.